The 6 T cell receptor beta chains reported below all come from one sample, sequenced in a study of T cell responses to AZD1222 COVID-19 vaccine. TCRdb's table, derived via immunoSEQ multiplex PCR, lists solely in-frame clones and lacks some. The sample records around 140,000 clones, 92% being singletons. The sample was peripheral blood, taken on day 0 of AZD1222 vaccination. These receptors all come from an adult in good health.

The V call is TRBV14, the J call TRBJ1-1; D is uncertain. The CDR3 has 13 residues. Trimming shortened V by 4 bases and J by 1 base, and 7 bases separated the two germline ends. Germline V gene lookup returns CDR1 SGHDN and CDR2 FVKESK. DNA for the CDR3: TGTGCCAGCAGCCGCCTTAGGAACACTGAAGCTTTCTTT. Its translation: CASSRLRNTEAFF.

The V gene is TRBV5-1, the J gene TRBJ2-3, with unresolved D. Trimming left V 2 bases short and J 2 bases short, with 12 bases between. The CDR3 has 15 amino acids. Germline CDR1 reads SGHRS; CDR2 reads YFSETQ. For the CDR3, the DNA is TGCGCCAGCAGCTTTGAGCGTGGGATCACAGATACGCAGTATTTT. Translating gives CASSFERGITDTQYF.

The CDR3 loop reads CASRFSGQGLAATYNEQFF. CDR3 bases: TGTGCCAGCAGGTTCTCGGGACAAGGACTAGCGGCTACCTACAATGAGCAGTTCTTC. The rearrangement links TRBV28 to TRBJ2-1; TRBD2 aligns across 10 bases. Germline V gene data show CDR1 as MDHEN and CDR2 as SYDVKM. With 6 bases clipped from V and 2 bases from J, the junction kept 16 bases outside the gene matches. CDR3 length equals 19 residues.

In its sample, this clone was seen once. The rearrangement joins TRBV25-1 to TRBJ1-2, with no clear D. There are 14 residues in the CDR3. V lost 4 bases and J 7 bases, leaving 16 bases between the germline ends. CDR1 MGHDK and CDR2 SYGVNS come from the germline V gene. CDR3 protein: CASSGPAPLGGYTF. As DNA, the CDR3 is TGTGCCAGCAGTGGCCCCGCCCCCTTGGGTGGCTACACCTTC.

V and J are TRBV4-2 and TRBJ2-5, with D perhaps matching TRBD2 (6 bases). The germline V and J ends were trimmed by 1 base and 5 bases, with 17 bases remaining between them. CDR3 length equals 16 residues. CDR1 LGHNA and CDR2 YNFKEQ come from the germline V gene. This CDR3 is CASSQGVSGDGETQYF. The CDR3 DNA follows: TGTGCCAGCAGCCAAGGTGTCTCGGGAGACGGGGAGACCCAGTACTTC.

The J gene is TRBJ2-1, the V gene TRBV18; D not certain. Deletions cut 0 bases from V and 9 bases from J, with 6 bases between. Germline V gene data show CDR1 as KGHSH and CDR2 as LQKENI. The CDR3 consists of 12 residues. The CDR3 sequence: CASSPPLGEQFF. Written as DNA, the CDR3 is TGTGCCAGCTCACCACCTTTAGGTGAGCAGTTCTTC. Variable domain in full (rest from reference TRBV18 and TRBJ2-1): NAGVMQNPRHLVRRRGQEARLRCSPMKGHSHVYWYRQLPEEGLKFMVYLQKENIIDESGMPKERFSAEFPKEGPSILRIQQVVRGDSAAYFCASSPPLGEQFFGPGTRLTVL.